Below, 8 T cell receptor beta chains from the same sample are listed, as sequenced in a study of blood T cell repertoires in COVID-19. Sequencing was performed with immunoSEQ multiplex PCR; in TCRdb, only in-frame clones are kept and a portion is missing. Among a few hundred thousand clones listed, roughly 90% were seen once. The sequencing input was PBMCs or T cells enriched from blood (not recorded which). The receptor source for this set is a woman in her 30s who had been exposed to COVID-19.

The chain uses TRBV18 and TRBJ1-5; the match to TRBD1 covers 8 bases. CDR1 KGHSH and CDR2 LQKENI come from the germline V gene. CDR3 length equals 16 residues. V lost 6 bases, J lost 7 bases, and 14 bases stayed unmatched. CDR3 nucleotides: TGTGCCAGCTCCCCTACAGGGGGAGCACAGGGGCAGCCCCAGCATTTT. It codes for CASSPTGGAQGQPQHF.

This chain connects TRBV10-1 to TRBJ2-7; D remains unclear. Germline V gives CDR1 WNHNN, CDR2 SYGVQD (reference sequence). CDR3 size: 13 residues. V lost 2 bases to trimming and J lost 5 bases, with 10 bases between them. This CDR3 is CASSEASRDEQYF. The CDR3, as DNA: TGCGCCAGCAGTGAGGCGAGTCGGGACGAGCAGTACTTC.

V gene TRBV12-3 or TRBV12-4 combines with J gene TRBJ1-2; 7 bases are shared with TRBD1. The CDR3 is made up of 13 amino acids. The V segment lost 2 bases and the J segment 5 bases; nucleotides outside the gene matches: 2. CDR3 bases: TGTGCCAGCAGTTTAAGGGGGCCTTATGGCTACACCTTC. Protein: CASSLRGPYGYTF.

This chain uses TRBV28 with TRBJ2-5; D is possibly TRBD1 (5 bases). Germline V gene data show CDR1 as MDHEN and CDR2 as SYDVKM. V dropped 2 bases and J dropped 3 bases, with 13 bases sitting between them. CDR3 length equals 15 residues. The CDR3 nucleotides read TGTGCCAGCAGTTTACTCAGGGTGCAGAAAGAGACCCAGTACTTC. The encoded protein is CASSLLRVQKETQYF.

The V call is TRBV2, the J call TRBJ2-5; D may be TRBD2 (6 bases). The CDR3 has 15 residues. Germline V gives CDR1 SNHLY, CDR2 FYNNEI. The V end lost 0 bases, the J end lost 5 bases, and 13 bases lay between the germline ends. Here the CDR3 DNA reads TGTGCCAGCAGTGAAGCTACTAGCCTGGGGGAGACCCAGTACTTC. Translating it yields CASSEATSLGETQYF.

The chain recombines TRBV19 with TRBJ2-7, with D possibly matching TRBD1 (6 bases). The V gene's germline CDR1 is LNHDA and CDR2 SQIVND (reference sequence). V dropped 6 bases and J dropped 0 bases, with 12 bases sitting between them. The CDR3 is 14 residues long. This chain's CDR3 is CASSPRDTSYEQYF. The CDR3 coding sequence is TGTGCCAGTAGCCCCCGGGACACCTCCTACGAGCAGTACTTC.

This chain uses TRBV28 with TRBJ1-1; weak D call: TRBD1 (6 bases). Per germline, CDR1 MDHEN and CDR2 SYDVKM. Trimming pared 6 bases from V and 8 bases from J, leaving 16 bases between. The CDR3 covers 13 residues. For the CDR3, the DNA is TGTGCCAGCAGCCCCCAGGGGTTCCTGGAAGCTTTCTTT. It yields the protein CASSPQGFLEAFF.

V and J are TRBV6-6 and TRBJ2-5; D perhaps matches TRBD1 (7 bases). This CDR3 spans 14 amino acids. Germline-derived CDR1 and CDR2 are MNHNY and SVGAGI (reference sequence). Trimming pared 6 bases from V and 5 bases from J, leaving 16 bases between. DNA of the CDR3: TGTGCCAGCAGATCCCAGGGGGGCCGGGAGACCCAGTACTTC. It encodes CASRSQGGRETQYF.